This T cell receptor (beta chain) originates from a study of T cells in Graves' hyperthyroidism and ophthalmopathy. It was RNA transcripts that yielded the amplified TCR beta CDR3 regions. TCR CDR3 underwent first-round RT-PCR with the HTBI primer set. TCRdb reprocessed the multiplex PCR reads via MiXCR and lists one record per CDR3 protein. The table lists 500,000 to 650,000 distinct CDR3 sequences, 12% to 15% of them singletons, with 11% to 15% in the top ten. Diagnosis of hyperthyroidism was new in patients aged 18 to 65, and its duration was under 2 months. In its sample, this clonotype was seen many times. Germline assignment: CDR1 MNHEY and CDR2 SMNVEV (reference sequence). The ends lost 4 bases at V and 5 bases at J; junction bases unmatched: 10. This CDR3 has 15 amino acids.

Sequencing was performed on blood. The receptor comes from a woman aged 40 to 49 with Graves' hyperthyroidism. The V call is TRBV27, the J call TRBJ2-5, with 7 bases that match TRBD2. The CDR3 here is CASSSSSGSMETQYF. The CDR3, as DNA: TGTGCCAGCAGTTCTTCTAGCGGATCCATGGAGACCCAGTACTTC.